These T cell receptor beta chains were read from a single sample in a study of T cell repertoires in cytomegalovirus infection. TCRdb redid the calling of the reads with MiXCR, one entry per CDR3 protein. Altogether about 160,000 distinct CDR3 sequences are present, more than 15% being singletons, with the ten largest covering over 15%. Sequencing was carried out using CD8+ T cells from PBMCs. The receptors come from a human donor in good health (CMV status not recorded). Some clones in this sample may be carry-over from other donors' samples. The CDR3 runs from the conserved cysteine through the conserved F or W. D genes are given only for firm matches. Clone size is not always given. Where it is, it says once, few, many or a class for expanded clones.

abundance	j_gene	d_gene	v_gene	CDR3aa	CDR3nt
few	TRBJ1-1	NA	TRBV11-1	CASSFSPGSTEAFF	TGTGCCAGCAGCTTTTCGCCAGGGAGCACTGAAGCTTTCTTT
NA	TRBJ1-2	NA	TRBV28	CASSFVFPGDYGYTF	TGTGCCAGCAGTTTCGTGTTTCCAGGGGACTATGGCTACACCTTC
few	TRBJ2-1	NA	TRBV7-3	CASSLGHGSGYEQFF	TGTGCCAGCAGCCTAGGGCATGGAAGTGGGTATGAGCAGTTCTTC
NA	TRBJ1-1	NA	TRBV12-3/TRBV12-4	CASSLGPGRFGAFF	TGTGCCAGCAGTTTAGGTCCCGGCAGGTTCGGAGCTTTCTTT
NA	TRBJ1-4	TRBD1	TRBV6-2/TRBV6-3	CASSVTSRGPDYEKLFF	TGTGCCAGCAGTGTCACCTCCAGGGGGCCGGATTATGAAAAACTGTTTTTT
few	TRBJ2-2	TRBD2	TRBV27	CASSLSGKNTGELFF	TGTGCCAGCAGTCTTAGCGGGAAGAACACCGGGGAGCTGTTTTTT
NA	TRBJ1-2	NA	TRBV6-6	CASSYPRVNYGYTF	TGTGCCAGCAGTTACCCCCGAGTTAACTATGGCTACACCTTC
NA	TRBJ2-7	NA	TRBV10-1	CASSEGQNYEQYF	TGCGCCAGCAGTGAGGGCCAGAACTACGAGCAGTACTTC
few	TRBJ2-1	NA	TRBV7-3	CASSRGQYNEQFF	TGTGCCAGCAGCCGAGGACAGTACAATGAGCAGTTCTTC
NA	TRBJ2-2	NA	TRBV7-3	CASSPRVGGELFF	TGTGCCAGCAGCCCCCGGGTGGGCGGGGAGCTGTTTTTT
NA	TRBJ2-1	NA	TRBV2	CASSPIPRTVVDEQFF	TGTGCCAGCAGTCCTATACCCCGGACAGTTGTAGATGAGCAGTTCTTC
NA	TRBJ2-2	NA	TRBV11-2	CASSRSGGELFF	TGTGCCAGCAGCCGATCTGGCGGGGAGCTGTTTTTT
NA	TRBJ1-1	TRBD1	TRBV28	CASSYPGGNTEAFF	TGTGCCAGCAGCTATCCAGGGGGGAACACTGAAGCTTTCTTT
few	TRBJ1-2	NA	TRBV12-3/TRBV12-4	CASNNQGTNYGYTF	TGTGCCAGCAACAATCAGGGGACTAACTATGGCTACACCTTC
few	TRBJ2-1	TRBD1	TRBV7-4	CASSSDRDSTYNEQFF	TGTGCCAGCAGCTCCGACCGGGACAGCACCTACAATGAGCAGTTCTTC
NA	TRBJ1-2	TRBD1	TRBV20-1	CSARDPNRGDYGYTF	TGCAGTGCTAGAGATCCTAACAGGGGGGACTATGGCTACACCTTC
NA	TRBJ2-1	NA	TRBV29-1	CSVGGGNSYNEQFF	TGCAGCGTTGGGGGCGGGAACTCCTACAATGAGCAGTTCTTC
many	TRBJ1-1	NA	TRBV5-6	CASSLAGNTEAFF	TGTGCCAGCAGCTTGGCCGGGAACACTGAAGCTTTCTTT
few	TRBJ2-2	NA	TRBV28	CASSPDLDSGELFF	TGTGCCAGCAGTCCTGACTTGGACTCCGGGGAGCTGTTTTTT
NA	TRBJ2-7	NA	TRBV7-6	CASSSDHGTPYEQYF	TGTGCCAGCAGCTCCGACCACGGGACCCCCTACGAGCAGTACTTC
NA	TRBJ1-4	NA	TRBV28	CASSLLEGIEKLFF	TGTGCCAGCAGTTTATTGGAAGGGATTGAAAAACTGTTTTTT
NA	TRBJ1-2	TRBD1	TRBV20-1	CSAGQGSNYGYTF	TGCAGTGCGGGACAGGGATCGAACTATGGCTACACCTTC
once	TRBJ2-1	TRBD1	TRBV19	CASPNPRGRLGEQFF	TGTGCCAGCCCCAACCCCAGGGGGCGCTTGGGTGAGCAGTTCTTC
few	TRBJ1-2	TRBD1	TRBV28	CASRAGGHGYTF	TGTGCCAGCAGGGCAGGGGGTCATGGCTACACCTTC
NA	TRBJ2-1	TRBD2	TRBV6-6	CASTLGTSYNEQFF	TGTGCCAGCACCCTAGGGACTAGCTACAATGAGCAGTTCTTC
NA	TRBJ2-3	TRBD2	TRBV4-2	CASSQDAGVSDTQYF	TGTGCCAGCAGCCAAGACGCGGGGGTCTCAGATACGCAGTATTTT
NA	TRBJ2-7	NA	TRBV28	CASSFRYSYEQYF	TGTGCCAGCAGTTTCCGGTACTCCTACGAGCAGTACTTC
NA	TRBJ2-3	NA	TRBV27	CASSLGLPGTDTQYF	TGTGCCAGCAGTTTAGGACTCCCAGGAACAGATACGCAGTATTTT
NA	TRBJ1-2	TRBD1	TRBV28	CASSLATRGPYGYTF	TGTGCCAGCAGTTTGGCAACAAGGGGGCCCTATGGCTACACCTTC
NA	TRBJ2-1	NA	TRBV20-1	CSAGVPAGF	TGCAGTGCTGGCGTTCCTGCAGGATTC
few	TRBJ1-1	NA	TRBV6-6	CASSYSGRTNTEAFF	TGTGCCAGCAGTTACTCAGGAAGAACGAACACTGAAGCTTTCTTT
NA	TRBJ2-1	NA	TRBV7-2	CASSFVQPSYNEQFF	TGTGCCAGCAGCTTTGTGCAACCCTCCTACAATGAGCAGTTCTTC
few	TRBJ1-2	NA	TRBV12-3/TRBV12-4	CAIRREQGMRQYGYTF	TGTGCCATCCGGAGGGAACAGGGAATGAGACAATATGGCTACACCTTC
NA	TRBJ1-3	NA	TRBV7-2	CASSPPRRAAGNTIYF	TGTGCCAGCAGCCCTCCGCGTAGGGCGGCAGGAAACACCATATATTTT
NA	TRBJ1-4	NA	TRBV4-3	CASSQVRYNEKLFF	TGCGCCAGCAGCCAAGTACGTTACAATGAAAAACTGTTTTTT
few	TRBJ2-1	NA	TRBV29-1	CSVEQESSYNEQFF	TGCAGCGTTGAGCAGGAAAGCTCCTACAATGAGCAGTTCTTC